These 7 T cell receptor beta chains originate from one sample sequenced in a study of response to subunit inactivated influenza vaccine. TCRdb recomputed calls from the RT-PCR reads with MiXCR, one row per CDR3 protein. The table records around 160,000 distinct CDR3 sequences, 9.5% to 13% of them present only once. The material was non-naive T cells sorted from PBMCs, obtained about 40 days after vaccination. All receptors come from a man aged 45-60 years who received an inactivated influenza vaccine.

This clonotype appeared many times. The CDR3: CASSQREVADYNEQFF. As DNA, the CDR3 is TGTGCCAGCAGCCAGAGAGAAGTAGCGGACTACAATGAGCAGTTCTTC. This chain connects TRBV4-2 to TRBJ2-1, with a tentative D call TRBD2 (6 bases). V lost 3 bases and J lost 3, with 15 bases in between. The CDR3 is made up of 16 amino acids. The V gene's germline CDR1 is LGHNA and CDR2 YNFKEQ.

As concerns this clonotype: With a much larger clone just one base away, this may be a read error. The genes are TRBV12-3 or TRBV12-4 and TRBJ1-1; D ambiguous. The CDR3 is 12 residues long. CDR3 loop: CTSRSTNTEAFF. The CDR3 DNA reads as TGTACCAGCAGGTCCACGAACACTGAAGCTTTCTTT.

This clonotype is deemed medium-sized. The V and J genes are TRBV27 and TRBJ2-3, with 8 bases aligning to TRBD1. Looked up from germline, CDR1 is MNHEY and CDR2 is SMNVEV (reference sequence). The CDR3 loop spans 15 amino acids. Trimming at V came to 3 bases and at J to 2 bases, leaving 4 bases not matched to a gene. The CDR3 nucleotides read TGTGCCAGCAGTTTGCAGGGGGCCTTCACAGATACGCAGTATTTT. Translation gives CASSLQGAFTDTQYF.

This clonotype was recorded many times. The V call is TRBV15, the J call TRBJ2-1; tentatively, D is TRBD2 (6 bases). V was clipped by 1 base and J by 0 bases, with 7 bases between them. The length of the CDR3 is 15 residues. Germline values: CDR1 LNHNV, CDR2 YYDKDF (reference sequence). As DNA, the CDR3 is TGTGCCACCAGCAGAGTCGGGAGCTCCTACAATGAGCAGTTCTTC. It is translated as CATSRVGSSYNEQFF. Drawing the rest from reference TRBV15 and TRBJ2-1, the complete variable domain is DAMVIQNPRYQVTQFGKPVTLSCSQTLNHNVMYWYQQKSSQAPKLLFHYYDKDFNNEADTPDNFQSRRPNTSFCFLDIRSPGLGDTAMYLCATSRVGSSYNEQFFGPGTRLTVL.

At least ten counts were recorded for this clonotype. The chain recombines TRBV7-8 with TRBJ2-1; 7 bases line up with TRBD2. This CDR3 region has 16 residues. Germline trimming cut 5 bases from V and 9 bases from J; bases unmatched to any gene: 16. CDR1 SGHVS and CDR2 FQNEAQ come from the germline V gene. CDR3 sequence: CASSGYQPRGEGEQFF. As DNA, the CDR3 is TGTGCCAGCAGCGGATACCAACCGAGAGGGGAGGGTGAGCAGTTCTTC.

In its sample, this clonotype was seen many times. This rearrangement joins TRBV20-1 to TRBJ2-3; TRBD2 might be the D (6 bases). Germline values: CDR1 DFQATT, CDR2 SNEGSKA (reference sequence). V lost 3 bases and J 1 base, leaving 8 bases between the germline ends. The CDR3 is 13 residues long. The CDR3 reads CSASGGGTDTQYF. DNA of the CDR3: TGCAGTGCTAGCGGCGGGGGCACAGATACGCAGTATTTT.

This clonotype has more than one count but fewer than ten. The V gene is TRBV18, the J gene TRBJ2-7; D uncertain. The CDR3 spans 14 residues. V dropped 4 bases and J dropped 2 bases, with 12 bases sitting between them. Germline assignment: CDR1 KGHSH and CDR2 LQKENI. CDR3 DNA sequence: TGTGCCAGCTCACTTGACATGGTCCCCTACGAGCAGTACTTC. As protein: CASSLDMVPYEQYF.